The present T cell receptor beta chain was sequenced within a study of CD8+ T cells in alopecia areata. This clone was picked up a small number of times. Its cognate antigen is unknown. The CDR3 spans 13 residues. V was pared by 1 base and J by 7 bases, with 9 bases between. Per germline, CDR1 SGHRS and CDR2 YFSETQ. Study-wide results and limits: Tofacitinib significantly brought down scalp clonality and expanded CD8+ clones among top 100.

RNA was extracted and reverse transcribed into cDNA as the sequencing template. Sequencing was performed with immunoSEQ multiplex PCR; in TCRdb, only in-frame clones are kept and a portion is missing. The table records about 210,000 clones, roughly two fifths of them present only once. Treatment of the sample: oral pan-JAK inhibitor, 5-10 mg twice daily. Cell sorting on a FACSAria was used to separate CD4+ and CD8+ T cells from the PBMCs. The sequencing here drew on CD4+ T cells sorted from blood, taken around week 31, from a patient treated with tofacitinib. The V and J genes are TRBV5-1 and TRBJ1-5, with TRBD1 as a possible D gene (6 bases). This TCR came from a human donor with alopecia areata. DNA of the CDR3: TGCGCCAGCAGCTTGCAGGGGCGCCAGCCCCAGCATTTT. The encoded protein is CASSLQGRQPQHF.